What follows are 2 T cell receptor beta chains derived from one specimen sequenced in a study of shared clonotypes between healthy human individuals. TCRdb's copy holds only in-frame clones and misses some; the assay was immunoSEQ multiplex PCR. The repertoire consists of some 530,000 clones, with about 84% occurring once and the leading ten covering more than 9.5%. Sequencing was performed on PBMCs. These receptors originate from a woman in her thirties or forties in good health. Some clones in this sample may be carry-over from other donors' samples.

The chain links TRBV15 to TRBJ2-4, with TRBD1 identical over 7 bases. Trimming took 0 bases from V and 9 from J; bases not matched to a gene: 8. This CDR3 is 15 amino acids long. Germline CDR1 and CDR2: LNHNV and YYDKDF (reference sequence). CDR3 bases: TGTGCCACCAGCAGAGATGGGACAGCATTAAGCATTCAGTACTTC. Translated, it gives CATSRDGTALSIQYF.

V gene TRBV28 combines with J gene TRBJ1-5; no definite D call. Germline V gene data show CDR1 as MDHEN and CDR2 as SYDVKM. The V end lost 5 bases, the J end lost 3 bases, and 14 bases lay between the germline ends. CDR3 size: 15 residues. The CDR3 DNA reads TGTGCCAGCAGTCCACTTGCGGGGAACAATCAGCCCCAGCATTTT. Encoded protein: CASSPLAGNNQPQHF.